This passage covers 3 T cell receptor beta chains from one sample sequenced in a study of T cells in Graves' hyperthyroidism and ophthalmopathy. RNA transcripts were the template for amplifying TCR beta CDR3 regions. When the TCR CDR3 underwent first-round RT-PCR, the HTBI primer set was used. A single record per CDR3 protein comes from TCRdb applying MiXCR to the multiplex PCR reads. Here the sample spans around 250,000 distinct CDR3 sequences, roughly 15% being singletons. Sequences were obtained from blood. These receptors were obtained from a woman aged 40-49 years with Graves' hyperthyroidism that later progressed to Graves' ophthalmopathy.

This clonotype showed up many times. This chain links TRBV3-1 with TRBJ1-6; no reliable D call. CDR3 size: 16 residues. V was shortened by 0 bases and J by 0 bases, with 6 bases between the two germline ends. Germline V gives CDR1 LGHDT, CDR2 YNNKEL (reference sequence). The CDR3 reads CASSQERGSYNSPLHF. The DNA for the CDR3 is TGTGCCAGCAGCCAAGAGCGGGGCTCCTATAATTCACCCCTCCACTTT.

This clonotype was picked up many times. The chain combines TRBV27 with TRBJ1-2, with D unresolved. Germline assignment: CDR1 MNHEY and CDR2 SMNVEV (reference sequence). Trimming took 2 bases from V and 7 from J, leaving 5 bases between them. CDR3 length: 11 residues. CDR3 sequence reads: CASSLTGGYTF. The CDR3 DNA follows: TGTGCCAGCAGTTTAACTGGTGGCTACACCTTC.

J is TRBJ2-7 and V is TRBV28; 7 bases line up with TRBD1. Germline-derived CDR1 and CDR2 are MDHEN and SYDVKM. There are 16 residues in the CDR3. With 7 bases clipped from V and 3 bases from J, the junction kept 15 bases outside the gene matches. This CDR3 reads CASTPGPGGKGYEQYF. The CDR3 DNA sequence: TGTGCCAGCACTCCGGGCCCAGGGGGTAAGGGCTACGAGCAGTACTTC.